This TCR beta chain was profiled in a study of blood T cell repertoires in COVID-19. Produced via immunoSEQ multiplex PCR; TCRdb's table is partial and in-frame only. The profile shows roughly 290,000 clones, around 90% of them singletons. Unmatched junction bases numbered 10, after V lost 5 bases and J lost 7 bases. The CDR3 is made up of 15 amino acids. The germline V gene encodes CDR1 SGHTA and CDR2 FQGNSA. The sequencing input was peripheral blood. The rearrangement uses TRBV7-2 and TRBJ1-5, with 8 bases identical to TRBD1. This receptor was obtained from a woman in her 30s with COVID-19, enrolled during active disease. The CDR3 spells CASSAQGAGPQPQHF. Written as DNA, the CDR3 is TGTGCCAGCAGCGCTCAGGGGGCAGGCCCCCAGCCCCAGCATTTT.